The T cell receptor (beta chain) described here comes from a study of vaccination and CD4 T cells after COVID-19. For the study at large: With a range of 35 to 161, the median interval from diagnosis to drawing post-COVID samples was 85 to 120 days.

Points on this clonotype: Its antigen is unidentified.

Sequencing of cultured CD4+ T cell DNA used the Oncomine TCR Beta short-read assay. A single record per CDR3 protein comes from TCRdb applying MiXCR to the PCR reads. The table records 5,000 to 6,000 distinct CDR3 sequences, 40% to 50% of them present only once. The CDR3 is made up of 18 amino acids. V lost 1 base and J lost 0; bases outside the gene matches: 9. CDR1 is GTSNPN and CDR2 is SVGIG in the germline V gene (reference sequence). Treatment of the sample: roughly ten-day PBMC culture with coronavirus spike peptide pools or control peptides (ViraFEST assay). The chain uses TRBV30 and TRBJ2-3, with 11 bases fitting TRBD2. Material: CD4+ T cells from blood, cultured in vitro. This clonotype was sampled from a human donor who had recovered from COVID-19. The CDR3 reads CAWSELAGGLISTDTQYF. Here the CDR3 DNA reads TGTGCCTGGAGTGAGCTAGCGGGGGGCTTGATTAGCACAGATACGCAGTATTTT. The entire variable domain, with the rest obtained from reference TRBV30 and TRBJ2-3, is as follows: SQTIHQWPATLVQPVGSPLSLECTVEGTSNPNLYWYRQAAGRGLQLLFYSVGIGQISSEVPQNLSASRPQDRQFILSSKKLLLSDSGFYLCAWSELAGGLISTDTQYFGPGTRLTVL.